The 12 T cell receptor beta chains reported below all come from one sample, sequenced in a study of blood T cell repertoires in COVID-19. The method was immunoSEQ multiplex PCR; TCRdb's version includes in-frame clones alone and lacks a portion of them. The sample has tens of thousands of clones, approximately 80% seen once. Source material: peripheral blood. Every receptor here comes from a human donor in a cohort sampled during active COVID-19.

This clone is a singleton in its sample. This sequence joins TRBV27 and TRBJ1-4; possibly TRBD1 for D (5 bases). CDR1 MNHEY and CDR2 SMNVEV come from the germline V gene (reference sequence). The V end lost 7 bases, the J end lost 11 bases, and 11 bases lay between the germline ends. The CDR3 has 11 residues. The CDR3 DNA is TGTGCCAGCATAGGGGTGGACAAACTGTTTTTT. Protein product: CASIGVDKLFF.

The chain is built from TRBV2 and TRBJ2-4; 7 bases align to TRBD2. The germline V gene encodes CDR1 SNHLY and CDR2 FYNNEI. The CDR3 contains 14 residues. The CDR3 nucleotides are TGTGTCACCCAGCGGGGCGGGGGTGGAAACATTCAGTACTTC. Encoded protein: CVTQRGGGGNIQYF.

The J gene is TRBJ1-1, the V gene TRBV28; the D is unclear. Trimming left V 3 bases short and J 7 bases short, with 12 bases between. Per germline, CDR1 MDHEN and CDR2 SYDVKM. The CDR3 spans 13 residues. The CDR3 nucleotides are TGTGCCAGCAGTTTTTTCGCGGATAATGAAGCTTTCTTT. Translated: CASSFFADNEAFF.

The chain couples TRBV15 to TRBJ1-4, with no clear D. The CDR3 extends over 13 amino acids. Germline assignment: CDR1 LNHNV and CDR2 YYDKDF (reference sequence). V lost 0 bases to trimming and J lost 12 bases, with 11 bases between them. CDR3 amino acids: CATSREVRSQLFF. CDR3 bases: TGTGCCACCAGCAGAGAAGTGCGCTCCCAACTGTTTTTT.

V and J are TRBV5-6 and TRBJ2-7, with no clear D. V was cut by 6 bases and J by 1 base, with 11 bases left in between. The CDR3 totals 13 residues. The germline V gene has CDR1 SGHDT and CDR2 YYEEEE. DNA for the CDR3: TGTGCCAGCACCACGATGGAGTCCTACGAGCAGTACTTC. Protein sequence: CASTTMESYEQYF. Variable domain in full (rest from reference TRBV5-6 and TRBJ2-7): DAGVTQSPTHLIKTRGQQVTLRCSPKSGHDTVSWYQQALGQGPQFIFQYYEEEERQRGNFPDRFSGHQFPNYSSELNVNALLLGDSALYLCASTTMESYEQYFGPGTRLTVT.

V and J are TRBV12-3 or TRBV12-4 and TRBJ2-5; D is undetermined. The CDR3 has 11 residues. Trimming shortened V by 3 bases and J by 5 bases, and 4 bases separated the two germline ends. The CDR3 coding sequence is TGTGCCAGCAGTTTGAGGGAGACCCAGTACTTC. Residues: CASSLRETQYF.

The chain links TRBV7-2 to TRBJ2-2; possible D gene TRBD1, 5 bases. CDR3 size: 14 residues. The ends were cut back, 3 bases at V and 6 bases at J, with 11 bases in the middle. Germline assignment: CDR1 SGHTA and CDR2 FQGNSA. This CDR3 is CASSFNRWSGELFF. DNA for the CDR3: TGTGCCAGCAGCTTCAACAGGTGGTCCGGGGAGCTGTTTTTT.

V usage is TRBV24-1 and J usage is TRBJ2-1; D unclear. V dropped 10 bases and J dropped 0 bases, with 12 bases sitting between them. The CDR3 consists of 14 residues. Per germline, CDR1 KGHDR and CDR2 SFDVKD. Written as DNA, the CDR3 is TGTGCCACTTCTCCCCCAGGCTCCTACAATGAGCAGTTCTTC. Its protein is CATSPPGSYNEQFF.

The chain carries TRBV5-4 and TRBJ2-1; 8 nucleotides match TRBD1. J was trimmed by 8 bases and V by 5 bases; bases with no gene match: 6. This CDR3 spans 13 amino acids. From germline, CDR1 is SGHNT and CDR2 YYREEE (reference sequence). The CDR3 protein is CASSMDRADEQFF. The DNA for the CDR3 is TGTGCCAGCAGTATGGACAGGGCGGATGAGCAGTTCTTC.

V usage is TRBV15 and J usage is TRBJ1-5, with 8 nucleotides matching TRBD1. This CDR3 is built from 15 residues. With 4 bases clipped from V and 3 bases from J, the junction kept 5 bases outside the gene matches. CDR1 is LNHNV and CDR2 is YYDKDF in the germline V gene (reference sequence). CDR3 in amino acids: CATSKSRGPNQPQHF. CDR3 DNA sequence: TGTGCCACCAGCAAGAGCAGGGGGCCCAATCAGCCCCAGCATTTT.

This chain uses TRBV5-1 with TRBJ2-2; D remains unclear. The CDR3 has 14 residues. Trimming took off 0 bases at V and 2 bases at J, with 5 bases between the two ends. Germline CDR1 reads SGHRS; CDR2 reads YFSETQ. The CDR3 loop is CASSLASNTGELFF. DNA of the CDR3: TGCGCCAGCAGCTTGGCCTCTAACACCGGGGAGCTGTTTTTT.

V gene TRBV25-1 combines with J gene TRBJ2-3; 7 nucleotides agree with TRBD1. This CDR3 spans 14 amino acids. Germline-derived CDR1 and CDR2 are MGHDK and SYGVNS. V dropped 6 bases and J dropped 0; count of bases not matched to a gene: 3. The CDR3 reads CASSPGQSTDTQYF. CDR3 DNA: TGTGCCAGCAGCCCGGGACAGAGCACAGATACGCAGTATTTT.